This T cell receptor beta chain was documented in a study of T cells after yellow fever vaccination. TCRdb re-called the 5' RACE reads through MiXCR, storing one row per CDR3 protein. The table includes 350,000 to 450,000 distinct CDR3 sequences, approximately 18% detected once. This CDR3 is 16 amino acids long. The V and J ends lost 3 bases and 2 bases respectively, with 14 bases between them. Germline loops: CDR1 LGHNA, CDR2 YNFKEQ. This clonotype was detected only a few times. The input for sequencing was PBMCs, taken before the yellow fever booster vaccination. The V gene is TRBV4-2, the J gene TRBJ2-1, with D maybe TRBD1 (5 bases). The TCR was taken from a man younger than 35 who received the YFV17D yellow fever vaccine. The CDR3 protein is CASSHQGVEAYNEQFF. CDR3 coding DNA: TGTGCCAGCAGCCACCAAGGGGTTGAAGCCTACAATGAGCAGTTCTTC.